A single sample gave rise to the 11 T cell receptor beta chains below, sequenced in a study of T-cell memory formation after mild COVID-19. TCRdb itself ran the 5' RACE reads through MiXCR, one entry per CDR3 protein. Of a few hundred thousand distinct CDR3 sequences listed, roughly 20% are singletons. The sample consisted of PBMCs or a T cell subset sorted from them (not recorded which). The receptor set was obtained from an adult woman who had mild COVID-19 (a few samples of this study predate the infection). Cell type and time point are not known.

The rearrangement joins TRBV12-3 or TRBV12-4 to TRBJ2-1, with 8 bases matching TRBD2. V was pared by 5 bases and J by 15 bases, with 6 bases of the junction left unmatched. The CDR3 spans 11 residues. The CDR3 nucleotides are TGTGCCAGCAGTCTGACTAGCGTGGGGTTCTTC. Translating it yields CASSLTSVGFF.

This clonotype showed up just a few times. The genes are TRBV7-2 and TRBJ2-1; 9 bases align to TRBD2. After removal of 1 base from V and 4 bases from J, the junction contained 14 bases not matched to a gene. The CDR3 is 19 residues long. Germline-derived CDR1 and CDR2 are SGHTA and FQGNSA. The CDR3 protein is CASSLDGTSPQITYNEQFF. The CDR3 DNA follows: TGTGCCAGCAGCTTAGATGGGACTAGCCCCCAGATAACATACAATGAGCAGTTCTTC.

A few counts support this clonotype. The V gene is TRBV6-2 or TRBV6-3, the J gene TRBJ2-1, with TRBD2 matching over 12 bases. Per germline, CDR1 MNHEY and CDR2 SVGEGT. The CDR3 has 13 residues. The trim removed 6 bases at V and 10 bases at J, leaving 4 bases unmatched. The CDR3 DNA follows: TGTGCCAGCAGACTAGCGGGAGGCCCCGAGCAGTTCTTC. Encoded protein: CASRLAGGPEQFF.

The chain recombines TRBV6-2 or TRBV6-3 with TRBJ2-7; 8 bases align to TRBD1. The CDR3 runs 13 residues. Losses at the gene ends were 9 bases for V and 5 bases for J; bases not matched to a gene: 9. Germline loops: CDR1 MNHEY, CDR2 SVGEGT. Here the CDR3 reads CASSGDRTNEQYF. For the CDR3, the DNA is TGTGCCAGTTCCGGGGACAGGACGAACGAGCAGTACTTC.

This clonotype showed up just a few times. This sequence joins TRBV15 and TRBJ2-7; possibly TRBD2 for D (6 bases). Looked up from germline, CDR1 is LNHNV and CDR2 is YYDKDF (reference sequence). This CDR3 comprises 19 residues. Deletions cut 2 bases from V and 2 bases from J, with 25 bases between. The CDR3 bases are TGTGCCACCAGCAGACCAAAACGGGCGGGAAAAAGTGGCCCCTACGAGCAGTACTTC. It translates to CATSRPKRAGKSGPYEQYF.

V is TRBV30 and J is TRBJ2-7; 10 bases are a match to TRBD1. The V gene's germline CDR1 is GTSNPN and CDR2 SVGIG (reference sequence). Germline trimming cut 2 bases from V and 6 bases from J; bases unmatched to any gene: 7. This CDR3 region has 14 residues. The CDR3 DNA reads TGTGCCTGGAGTAGCGGGACAGGGGAGTGCGAGCAGTACTTC. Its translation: CAWSSGTGECEQYF.

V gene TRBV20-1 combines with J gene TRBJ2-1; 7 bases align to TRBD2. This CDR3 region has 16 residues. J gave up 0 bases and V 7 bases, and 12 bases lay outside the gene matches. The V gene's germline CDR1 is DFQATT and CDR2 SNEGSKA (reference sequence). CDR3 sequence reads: CSGVAGWASSYNEQFF. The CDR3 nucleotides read TGCAGTGGGGTAGCGGGTTGGGCGAGCTCCTACAATGAGCAGTTCTTC.

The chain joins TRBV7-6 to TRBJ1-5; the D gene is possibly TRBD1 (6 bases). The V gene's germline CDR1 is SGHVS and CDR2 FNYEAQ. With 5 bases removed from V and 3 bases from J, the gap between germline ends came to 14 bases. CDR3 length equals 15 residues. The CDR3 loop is CASSRGGFDNQPQHF. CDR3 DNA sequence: TGTGCCAGCAGCCGAGGGGGGTTCGACAATCAGCCCCAGCATTTT.

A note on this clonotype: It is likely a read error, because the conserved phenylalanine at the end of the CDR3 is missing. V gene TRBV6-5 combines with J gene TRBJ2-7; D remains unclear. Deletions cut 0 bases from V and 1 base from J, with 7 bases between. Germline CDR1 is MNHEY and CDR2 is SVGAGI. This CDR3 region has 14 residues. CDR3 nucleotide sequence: TGTGCCAGCAGTTACTCTCGCTCATCCTACGAGCAGTACTTA. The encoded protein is CASSYSRSSYEQYL.

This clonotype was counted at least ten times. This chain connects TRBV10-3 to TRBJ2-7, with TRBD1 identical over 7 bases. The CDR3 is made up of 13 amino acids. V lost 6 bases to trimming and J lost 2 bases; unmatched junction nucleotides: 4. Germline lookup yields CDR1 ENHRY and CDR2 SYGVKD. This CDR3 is CAIRGDSPYEQYF. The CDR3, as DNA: TGTGCCATCAGGGGGGACAGCCCCTACGAGCAGTACTTC.

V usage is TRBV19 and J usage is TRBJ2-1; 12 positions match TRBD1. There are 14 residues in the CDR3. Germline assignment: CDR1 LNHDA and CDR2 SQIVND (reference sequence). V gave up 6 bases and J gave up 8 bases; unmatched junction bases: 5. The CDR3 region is CASRGQGASHEQFF. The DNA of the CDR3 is TGTGCCAGTAGGGGACAGGGGGCCTCCCATGAGCAGTTCTTC. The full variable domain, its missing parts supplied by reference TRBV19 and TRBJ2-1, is DGGITQSPKYLFRKEGQNVTLSCEQNLNHDAMYWYRQDPGQGLRLIYYSQIVNDFQKGDIAEGYSVSREKKESFPLTVTSAQKNPTAFYLCASRGQGASHEQFFGPGTRLTVL.